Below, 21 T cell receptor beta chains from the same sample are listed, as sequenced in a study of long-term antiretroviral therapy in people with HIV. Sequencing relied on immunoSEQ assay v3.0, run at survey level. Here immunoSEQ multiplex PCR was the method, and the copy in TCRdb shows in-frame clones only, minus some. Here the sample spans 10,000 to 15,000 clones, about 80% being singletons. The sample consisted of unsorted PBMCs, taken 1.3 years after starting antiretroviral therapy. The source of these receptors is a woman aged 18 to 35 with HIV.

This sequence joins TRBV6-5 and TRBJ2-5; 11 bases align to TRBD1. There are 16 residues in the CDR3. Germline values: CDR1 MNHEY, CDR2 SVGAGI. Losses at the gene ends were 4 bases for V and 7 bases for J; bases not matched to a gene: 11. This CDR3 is CASSSGQGAGLGTQYF. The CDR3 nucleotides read TGTGCCAGCAGTTCCGGACAGGGGGCTGGTTTAGGGACCCAGTACTTC.

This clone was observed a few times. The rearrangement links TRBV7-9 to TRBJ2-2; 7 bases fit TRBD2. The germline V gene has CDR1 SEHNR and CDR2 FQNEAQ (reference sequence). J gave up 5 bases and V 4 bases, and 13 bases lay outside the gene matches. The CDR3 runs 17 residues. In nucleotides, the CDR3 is TGTGCCAGCAGCTCTAAGCCCCGCGGGGGAAGAACCGGGGAGCTGTTTTTT. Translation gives CASSSKPRGGRTGELFF.

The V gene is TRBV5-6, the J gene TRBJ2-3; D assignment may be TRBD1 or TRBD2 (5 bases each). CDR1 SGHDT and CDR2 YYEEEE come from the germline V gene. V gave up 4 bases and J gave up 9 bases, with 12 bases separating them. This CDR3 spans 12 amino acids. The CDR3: CASSQGEGTQYF. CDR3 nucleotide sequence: TGTGCCAGCAGCCAGGGCGAGGGGACGCAGTATTTT.

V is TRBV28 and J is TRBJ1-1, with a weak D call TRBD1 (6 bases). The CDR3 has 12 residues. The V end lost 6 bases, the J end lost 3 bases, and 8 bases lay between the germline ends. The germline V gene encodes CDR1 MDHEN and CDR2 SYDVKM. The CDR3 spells CASSHRDTEAFF. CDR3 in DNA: TGTGCCAGCAGCCACAGGGACACTGAAGCTTTCTTT.

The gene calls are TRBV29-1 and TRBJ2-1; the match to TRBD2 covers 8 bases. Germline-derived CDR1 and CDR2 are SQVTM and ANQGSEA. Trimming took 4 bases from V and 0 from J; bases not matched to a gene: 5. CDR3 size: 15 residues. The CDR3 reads CSVALGTSSYNEQFF. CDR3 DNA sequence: TGCAGCGTTGCTCTAGGGACTAGCTCCTACAATGAGCAGTTCTTC.

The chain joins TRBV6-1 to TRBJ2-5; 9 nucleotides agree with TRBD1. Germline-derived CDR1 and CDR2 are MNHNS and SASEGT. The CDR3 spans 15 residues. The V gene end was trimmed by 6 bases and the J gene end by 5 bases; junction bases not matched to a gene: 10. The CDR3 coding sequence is TGTGCCAGCAGCCTCCGGGACAGGGTGGGTGAGACCCAGTACTTC. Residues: CASSLRDRVGETQYF.

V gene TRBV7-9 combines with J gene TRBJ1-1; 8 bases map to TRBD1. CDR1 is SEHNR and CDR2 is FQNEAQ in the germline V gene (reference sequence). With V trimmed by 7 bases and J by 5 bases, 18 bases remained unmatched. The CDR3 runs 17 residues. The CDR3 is CASTPSLRGPMDTEAFF. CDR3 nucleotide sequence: TGTGCCAGCACGCCTAGTCTCAGGGGGCCAATGGATACTGAAGCTTTCTTT.

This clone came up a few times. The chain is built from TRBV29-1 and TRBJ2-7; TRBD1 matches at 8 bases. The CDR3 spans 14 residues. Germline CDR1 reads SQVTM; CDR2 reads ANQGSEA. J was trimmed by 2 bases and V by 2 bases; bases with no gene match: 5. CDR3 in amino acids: CSVESGTGPYEQYF. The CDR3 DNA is TGCAGCGTTGAAAGTGGGACAGGCCCCTACGAGCAGTACTTC.

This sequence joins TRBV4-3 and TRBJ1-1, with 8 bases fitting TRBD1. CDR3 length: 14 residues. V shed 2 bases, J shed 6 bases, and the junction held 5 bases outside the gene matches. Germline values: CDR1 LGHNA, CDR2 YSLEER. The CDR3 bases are TGCGCCAGCAGCCAAACAGGGGGGCTTTCTGAAGCTTTCTTT. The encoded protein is CASSQTGGLSEAFF.

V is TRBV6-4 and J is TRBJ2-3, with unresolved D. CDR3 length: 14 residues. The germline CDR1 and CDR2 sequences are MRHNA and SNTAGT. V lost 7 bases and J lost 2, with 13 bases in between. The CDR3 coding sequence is TGTGCCAGCACCTGCGGTCAGGACACAGATACGCAGTATTTT. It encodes CASTCGQDTDTQYF.

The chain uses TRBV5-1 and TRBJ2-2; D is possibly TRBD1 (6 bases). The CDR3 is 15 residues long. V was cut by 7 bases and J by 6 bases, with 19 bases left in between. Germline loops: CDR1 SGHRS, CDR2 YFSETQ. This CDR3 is CASSDLPGEPGELFF. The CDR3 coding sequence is TGCGCCAGCTCCGACTTACCAGGGGAACCCGGGGAGCTGTTTTTT.

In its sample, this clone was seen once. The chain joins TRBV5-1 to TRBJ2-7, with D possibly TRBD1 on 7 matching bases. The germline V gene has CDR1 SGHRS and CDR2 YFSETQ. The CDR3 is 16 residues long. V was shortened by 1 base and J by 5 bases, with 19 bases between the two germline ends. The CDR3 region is CASSLRDREVTDEQYF. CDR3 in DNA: TGCGCCAGCAGCTTGCGAGACAGGGAGGTTACGGACGAGCAGTACTTC.

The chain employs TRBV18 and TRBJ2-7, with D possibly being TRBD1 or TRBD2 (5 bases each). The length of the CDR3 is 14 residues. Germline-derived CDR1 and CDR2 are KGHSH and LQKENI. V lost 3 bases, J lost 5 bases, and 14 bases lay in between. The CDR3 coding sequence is TGTGCCAGCTCACCGGCAGGGAGAACGAACGAGCAGTACTTC. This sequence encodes CASSPAGRTNEQYF.

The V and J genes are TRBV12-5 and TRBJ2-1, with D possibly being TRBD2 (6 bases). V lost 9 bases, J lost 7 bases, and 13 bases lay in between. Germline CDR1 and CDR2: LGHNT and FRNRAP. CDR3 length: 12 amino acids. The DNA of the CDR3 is TGTGCTAGCGGGAGAGGGCTGAATGAGCAGTTCTTC. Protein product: CASGRGLNEQFF.

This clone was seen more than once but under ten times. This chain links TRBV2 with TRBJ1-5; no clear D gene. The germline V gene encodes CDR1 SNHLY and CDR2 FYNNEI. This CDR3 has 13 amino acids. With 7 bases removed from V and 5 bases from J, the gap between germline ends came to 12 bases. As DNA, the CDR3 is TGTGCCAGCACAAAGGACCAGGATCAGCCCCAGCATTTT. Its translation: CASTKDQDQPQHF.

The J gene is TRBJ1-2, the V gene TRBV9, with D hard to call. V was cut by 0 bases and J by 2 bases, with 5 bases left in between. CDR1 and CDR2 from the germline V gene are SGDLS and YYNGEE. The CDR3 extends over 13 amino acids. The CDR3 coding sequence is TGTGCCAGCAGCGTAGGGCAGAACTATGGCTACACCTTC. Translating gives CASSVGQNYGYTF.

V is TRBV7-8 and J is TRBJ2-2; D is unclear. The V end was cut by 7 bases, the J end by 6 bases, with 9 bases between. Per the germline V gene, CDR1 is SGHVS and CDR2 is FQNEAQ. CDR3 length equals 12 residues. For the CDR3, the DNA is TGTGCCAGCAAAGAGGATCCCGGGGAGCTGTTTTTT. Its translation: CASKEDPGELFF.

The CDR3, as DNA: TGTGCCAGCAGGGACAGGGCGAACACTGAAGCTTTCTTT. The encoded protein is CASRDRANTEAFF. The rearrangement joins TRBV7-3 to TRBJ1-1; TRBD1 aligns across 8 bases. With V trimmed by 6 bases and J by 1 base, 1 base remained unmatched. This CDR3 contains 13 residues. From germline, CDR1 is SGHTA and CDR2 FQGTGA. Full variable domain (rest looked up from reference TRBV7-3 and TRBJ1-1): GAGVSQTPSNKVTEKGKYVELRCDPISGHTALYWYRQSLGQGPEFLIYFQGTGAADDSGLPNDRFFAVRPEGSVSTLKIQRTERGDSAVYLCASRDRANTEAFFGQGTRLTVV.

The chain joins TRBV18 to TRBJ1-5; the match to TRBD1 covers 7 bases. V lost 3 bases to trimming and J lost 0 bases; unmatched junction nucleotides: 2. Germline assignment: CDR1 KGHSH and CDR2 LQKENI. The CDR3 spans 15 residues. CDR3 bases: TGTGCCAGCTCACCGGACAGGCATAGCAATCAGCCCCAGCATTTT. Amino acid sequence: CASSPDRHSNQPQHF.

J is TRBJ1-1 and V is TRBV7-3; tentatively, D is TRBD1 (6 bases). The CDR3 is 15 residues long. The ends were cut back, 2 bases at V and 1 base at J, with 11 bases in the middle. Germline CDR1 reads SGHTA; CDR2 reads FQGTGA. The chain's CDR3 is CASSLDRRENTEAFF. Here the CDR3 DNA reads TGTGCCAGCAGCTTAGACAGGCGGGAGAACACTGAAGCTTTCTTT.

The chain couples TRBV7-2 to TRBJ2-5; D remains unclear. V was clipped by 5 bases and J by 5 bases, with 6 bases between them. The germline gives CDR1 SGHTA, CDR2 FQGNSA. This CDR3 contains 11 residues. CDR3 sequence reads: CASSPWETQYF. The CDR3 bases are TGTGCCAGCAGCCCGTGGGAGACCCAGTACTTC. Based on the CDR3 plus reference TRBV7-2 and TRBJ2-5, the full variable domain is GAGVSQSPSNKVTEKGKDVELRCDPISGHTALYWYRQSLGQGLEFLIYFQGNSAPDKSGLPSDRFSAERTGGSVSTLTIQRTQQEDSAVYLCASSPWETQYFGPGTRLLVL.